A single sample is the source of the 14 T cell receptor beta chains below, sequenced in a study of PD-L1 blockade in urothelial cancer. As to time point: peripheral blood 6 weeks after treatment start. Libraries were prepared by immunoSEQ multiplex PCR; TCRdb keeps only in-frame clonotypes and omits some of them. The sample contains 40,000 or so clones, 80% to 90% of which appear only once. Sample: PBMCs, taken around atezolizumab (anti-PD-L1) treatment. The receptor set was obtained from a man aged 55-75 years with urothelial cancer.

This chain links TRBV6-1 with TRBJ1-2; D gene ambiguous. The CDR3 sequence is 13 residues long. The germline CDR1 and CDR2 sequences are MNHNS and SASEGT. V was trimmed by 4 bases and J by 0 bases, leaving 6 bases between them. The CDR3 coding sequence is TGTGCCAGCAGTGTGACAACTAACTATGGCTACACCTTC. This encodes CASSVTTNYGYTF.

This chain joins TRBV19 and TRBJ2-7, with 9 positions matching TRBD1. V was clipped by 3 bases and J by 2 bases; unmatched bases: 5. The CDR3 length is 15 residues. Germline lookup yields CDR1 LNHDA and CDR2 SQIVND (reference sequence). The CDR3, as DNA: TGTGCCAGTAGTATGCCAGGGACAGGGACCTACGAGCAGTACTTC. Translating it yields CASSMPGTGTYEQYF.

This chain uses TRBV19 with TRBJ2-7, with 9 bases aligning to TRBD2. After removal of 4 bases from V and 2 bases from J, the junction contained 3 bases not matched to a gene. Germline-derived CDR1 and CDR2 are LNHDA and SQIVND (reference sequence). The CDR3 contains 14 residues. CDR3 loop: CASSSQRGAYEQYF. The CDR3 nucleotides read TGTGCCAGTAGTAGCCAGCGGGGGGCCTACGAGCAGTACTTC.

The V gene is TRBV7-9, the J gene TRBJ1-4; 8 bases fit TRBD1. The germline gives CDR1 SEHNR, CDR2 FQNEAQ (reference sequence). The CDR3 runs to 14 residues. J lost 2 bases, V lost 5 bases, and 1 base had no gene match. The CDR3 nucleotides read TGTGCCAGCAGCCGGACAGGGACTAATGAAAAACTGTTTTTT. Protein sequence: CASSRTGTNEKLFF.

The V call is TRBV5-1, the J call TRBJ2-1; D possibly corresponds to TRBD1 (6 bases). There are 15 residues in the CDR3. V gave up 4 bases and J gave up 8 bases, with 19 bases separating them. Germline CDR1 and CDR2: SGHRS and YFSETQ. The CDR3 reads CASSNGQIAMDEQFF. CDR3 sequence (DNA): TGCGCCAGCAGCAACGGACAGATAGCCATGGATGAGCAGTTCTTC. Complete variable domain (other parts from reference TRBV5-1 and TRBJ2-1): KAGVTQTPRYLIKTRGQQVTLSCSPISGHRSVSWYQQTPGQGLQFLFEYFSETQRNKGNFPGRFSGRQFSNSRSEMNVSTLELGDSALYLCASSNGQIAMDEQFFGPGTRLTVL.

V is TRBV6-5 and J is TRBJ1-2; 9 bases match TRBD1. This CDR3 has 13 amino acids. The germline V gene has CDR1 MNHEY and CDR2 SVGAGI. Trimming removed 6 bases from V and 7 bases from J; junction bases left unmatched: 6. CDR3 sequence: CASSLQGAGGYTF. The CDR3 region has the DNA TGTGCCAGCAGCTTACAGGGGGCTGGTGGCTACACCTTC.

CDR3 DNA sequence: TGCGCCAGCAGCCAGGCAGGGGGGGAAAAACTGTTTTTT. Residues: CASSQAGGEKLFF. The V gene is TRBV4-1, the J gene TRBJ1-4, with 7 bases lining up with TRBD1. Germline loops: CDR1 MGHRA, CDR2 YSYEKL. V lost 3 bases and J lost 8; bases outside the gene matches: 3. CDR3 length equals 13 residues.

This clone was counted between two and nine times. The chain couples TRBV27 to TRBJ1-2, with D possibly being TRBD1 (5 bases). This CDR3 region has 13 residues. Between the trimmed V and J ends, which lost 8 bases and 8 bases, there was a span of 18 bases. In germline, CDR1 is MNHEY, CDR2 SMNVEV (reference sequence). The CDR3 sequence is CASGPHQGYGYTF. CDR3 coding DNA: TGTGCCAGCGGTCCCCATCAGGGTTACGGCTACACCTTC.

The rearrangement joins TRBV6-5 to TRBJ1-5; 9 bases fit TRBD1. Looked up from germline, CDR1 is MNHEY and CDR2 is SVGAGI. V gave up 5 bases and J gave up 7 bases; unmatched junction bases: 9. The CDR3 covers 15 residues. The DNA for the CDR3 is TGTGCCAGCAGTCGCACCCGGGACAGGGCCCAGCCCCAGCATTTT. This encodes CASSRTRDRAQPQHF.

V gene TRBV27 combines with J gene TRBJ1-2, with 12 bases identical to TRBD1. V lost 6 bases and J lost 8; bases outside the gene matches: 7. This CDR3 is built from 14 residues. Germline loops: CDR1 MNHEY, CDR2 SMNVEV (reference sequence). In DNA, the CDR3 is TGTGCCAGCAGGGGGACAGGGGGCGCAAGGGGCTACACCTTC. Protein: CASRGTGGARGYTF.

The gene calls are TRBV5-6 and TRBJ1-4, with 7 positions matching TRBD1. CDR1 SGHDT and CDR2 YYEEEE come from the germline V gene. V shed 3 bases, J shed 7 bases, and the junction held 3 bases outside the gene matches. The CDR3 sequence is 13 residues long. CDR3 in DNA: TGTGCCAGCAGCTCGGACAGGTCTGAAAAACTGTTTTTT. Its protein is CASSSDRSEKLFF.

This chain connects TRBV30 to TRBJ2-1, with 9 nucleotides matching TRBD2. The V segment lost 0 bases and the J segment 5 bases; nucleotides outside the gene matches: 8. Germline V gives CDR1 GTSNPN, CDR2 SVGIG (reference sequence). The CDR3 length is 16 residues. The CDR3 DNA reads TGTGCCTGGAGTGTTCCGTTGACTAGCGGCCACAATGAGCAGTTCTTC. It specifies CAWSVPLTSGHNEQFF.

The J gene is TRBJ1-1, the V gene TRBV18; D remains ambiguous. Trimming took off 1 base at V and 1 base at J, with 7 bases between the two ends. The CDR3 length is 14 residues. Germline CDR1 reads KGHSH; CDR2 reads LQKENI. CDR3 region: CASSPRSKNTEAFF. As DNA, the CDR3 is TGTGCCAGCTCACCACGTTCTAAGAACACTGAAGCTTTCTTT.

The chain links TRBV27 to TRBJ2-7, with 10 bases identical to TRBD1. This CDR3 region has 14 residues. Germline loops: CDR1 MNHEY, CDR2 SMNVEV (reference sequence). V lost 6 bases to trimming and J lost 4 bases; unmatched junction nucleotides: 6. The DNA for the CDR3 is TGTGCCAGCAGGCCGGGACAGGGGTTATACGAGCAGTACTTC. Translated: CASRPGQGLYEQYF.